This T cell receptor (beta chain) was retrieved from a study of cytomegalovirus exposure and HLA in healthy donors. The overall study: Earlier, fewer than 130 million unique TCR beta sequences were recovered from roughly 200 million T cells by an analysis.

This CDR3 has 16 amino acids. J was trimmed by 5 bases and V by 6 bases; bases with no gene match: 14. CDR1 and CDR2 from the germline V gene are KGHSH and LQKENI. Amplification used 60 Vbeta primers and 13 Jbeta primers. Using immunoSEQ multiplex PCR, the repertoire was profiled, and TCRdb retains in-frame clones only, with some absent. The data hold 45,000 to 65,000 clones, with about two thirds observed a single time. The receptor comes from a woman aged 50 to 65 in good health and CMV-seropositive. What was sequenced was PBMCs. The chain combines TRBV18 with TRBJ1-1, with 8 positions matching TRBD1. CDR3 DNA sequence: TGTGCCAGCTCTCCGTCGGCAGGGGGCCTTGGGACTGAAGCTTTCTTT. Its protein product is CASSPSAGGLGTEAFF.